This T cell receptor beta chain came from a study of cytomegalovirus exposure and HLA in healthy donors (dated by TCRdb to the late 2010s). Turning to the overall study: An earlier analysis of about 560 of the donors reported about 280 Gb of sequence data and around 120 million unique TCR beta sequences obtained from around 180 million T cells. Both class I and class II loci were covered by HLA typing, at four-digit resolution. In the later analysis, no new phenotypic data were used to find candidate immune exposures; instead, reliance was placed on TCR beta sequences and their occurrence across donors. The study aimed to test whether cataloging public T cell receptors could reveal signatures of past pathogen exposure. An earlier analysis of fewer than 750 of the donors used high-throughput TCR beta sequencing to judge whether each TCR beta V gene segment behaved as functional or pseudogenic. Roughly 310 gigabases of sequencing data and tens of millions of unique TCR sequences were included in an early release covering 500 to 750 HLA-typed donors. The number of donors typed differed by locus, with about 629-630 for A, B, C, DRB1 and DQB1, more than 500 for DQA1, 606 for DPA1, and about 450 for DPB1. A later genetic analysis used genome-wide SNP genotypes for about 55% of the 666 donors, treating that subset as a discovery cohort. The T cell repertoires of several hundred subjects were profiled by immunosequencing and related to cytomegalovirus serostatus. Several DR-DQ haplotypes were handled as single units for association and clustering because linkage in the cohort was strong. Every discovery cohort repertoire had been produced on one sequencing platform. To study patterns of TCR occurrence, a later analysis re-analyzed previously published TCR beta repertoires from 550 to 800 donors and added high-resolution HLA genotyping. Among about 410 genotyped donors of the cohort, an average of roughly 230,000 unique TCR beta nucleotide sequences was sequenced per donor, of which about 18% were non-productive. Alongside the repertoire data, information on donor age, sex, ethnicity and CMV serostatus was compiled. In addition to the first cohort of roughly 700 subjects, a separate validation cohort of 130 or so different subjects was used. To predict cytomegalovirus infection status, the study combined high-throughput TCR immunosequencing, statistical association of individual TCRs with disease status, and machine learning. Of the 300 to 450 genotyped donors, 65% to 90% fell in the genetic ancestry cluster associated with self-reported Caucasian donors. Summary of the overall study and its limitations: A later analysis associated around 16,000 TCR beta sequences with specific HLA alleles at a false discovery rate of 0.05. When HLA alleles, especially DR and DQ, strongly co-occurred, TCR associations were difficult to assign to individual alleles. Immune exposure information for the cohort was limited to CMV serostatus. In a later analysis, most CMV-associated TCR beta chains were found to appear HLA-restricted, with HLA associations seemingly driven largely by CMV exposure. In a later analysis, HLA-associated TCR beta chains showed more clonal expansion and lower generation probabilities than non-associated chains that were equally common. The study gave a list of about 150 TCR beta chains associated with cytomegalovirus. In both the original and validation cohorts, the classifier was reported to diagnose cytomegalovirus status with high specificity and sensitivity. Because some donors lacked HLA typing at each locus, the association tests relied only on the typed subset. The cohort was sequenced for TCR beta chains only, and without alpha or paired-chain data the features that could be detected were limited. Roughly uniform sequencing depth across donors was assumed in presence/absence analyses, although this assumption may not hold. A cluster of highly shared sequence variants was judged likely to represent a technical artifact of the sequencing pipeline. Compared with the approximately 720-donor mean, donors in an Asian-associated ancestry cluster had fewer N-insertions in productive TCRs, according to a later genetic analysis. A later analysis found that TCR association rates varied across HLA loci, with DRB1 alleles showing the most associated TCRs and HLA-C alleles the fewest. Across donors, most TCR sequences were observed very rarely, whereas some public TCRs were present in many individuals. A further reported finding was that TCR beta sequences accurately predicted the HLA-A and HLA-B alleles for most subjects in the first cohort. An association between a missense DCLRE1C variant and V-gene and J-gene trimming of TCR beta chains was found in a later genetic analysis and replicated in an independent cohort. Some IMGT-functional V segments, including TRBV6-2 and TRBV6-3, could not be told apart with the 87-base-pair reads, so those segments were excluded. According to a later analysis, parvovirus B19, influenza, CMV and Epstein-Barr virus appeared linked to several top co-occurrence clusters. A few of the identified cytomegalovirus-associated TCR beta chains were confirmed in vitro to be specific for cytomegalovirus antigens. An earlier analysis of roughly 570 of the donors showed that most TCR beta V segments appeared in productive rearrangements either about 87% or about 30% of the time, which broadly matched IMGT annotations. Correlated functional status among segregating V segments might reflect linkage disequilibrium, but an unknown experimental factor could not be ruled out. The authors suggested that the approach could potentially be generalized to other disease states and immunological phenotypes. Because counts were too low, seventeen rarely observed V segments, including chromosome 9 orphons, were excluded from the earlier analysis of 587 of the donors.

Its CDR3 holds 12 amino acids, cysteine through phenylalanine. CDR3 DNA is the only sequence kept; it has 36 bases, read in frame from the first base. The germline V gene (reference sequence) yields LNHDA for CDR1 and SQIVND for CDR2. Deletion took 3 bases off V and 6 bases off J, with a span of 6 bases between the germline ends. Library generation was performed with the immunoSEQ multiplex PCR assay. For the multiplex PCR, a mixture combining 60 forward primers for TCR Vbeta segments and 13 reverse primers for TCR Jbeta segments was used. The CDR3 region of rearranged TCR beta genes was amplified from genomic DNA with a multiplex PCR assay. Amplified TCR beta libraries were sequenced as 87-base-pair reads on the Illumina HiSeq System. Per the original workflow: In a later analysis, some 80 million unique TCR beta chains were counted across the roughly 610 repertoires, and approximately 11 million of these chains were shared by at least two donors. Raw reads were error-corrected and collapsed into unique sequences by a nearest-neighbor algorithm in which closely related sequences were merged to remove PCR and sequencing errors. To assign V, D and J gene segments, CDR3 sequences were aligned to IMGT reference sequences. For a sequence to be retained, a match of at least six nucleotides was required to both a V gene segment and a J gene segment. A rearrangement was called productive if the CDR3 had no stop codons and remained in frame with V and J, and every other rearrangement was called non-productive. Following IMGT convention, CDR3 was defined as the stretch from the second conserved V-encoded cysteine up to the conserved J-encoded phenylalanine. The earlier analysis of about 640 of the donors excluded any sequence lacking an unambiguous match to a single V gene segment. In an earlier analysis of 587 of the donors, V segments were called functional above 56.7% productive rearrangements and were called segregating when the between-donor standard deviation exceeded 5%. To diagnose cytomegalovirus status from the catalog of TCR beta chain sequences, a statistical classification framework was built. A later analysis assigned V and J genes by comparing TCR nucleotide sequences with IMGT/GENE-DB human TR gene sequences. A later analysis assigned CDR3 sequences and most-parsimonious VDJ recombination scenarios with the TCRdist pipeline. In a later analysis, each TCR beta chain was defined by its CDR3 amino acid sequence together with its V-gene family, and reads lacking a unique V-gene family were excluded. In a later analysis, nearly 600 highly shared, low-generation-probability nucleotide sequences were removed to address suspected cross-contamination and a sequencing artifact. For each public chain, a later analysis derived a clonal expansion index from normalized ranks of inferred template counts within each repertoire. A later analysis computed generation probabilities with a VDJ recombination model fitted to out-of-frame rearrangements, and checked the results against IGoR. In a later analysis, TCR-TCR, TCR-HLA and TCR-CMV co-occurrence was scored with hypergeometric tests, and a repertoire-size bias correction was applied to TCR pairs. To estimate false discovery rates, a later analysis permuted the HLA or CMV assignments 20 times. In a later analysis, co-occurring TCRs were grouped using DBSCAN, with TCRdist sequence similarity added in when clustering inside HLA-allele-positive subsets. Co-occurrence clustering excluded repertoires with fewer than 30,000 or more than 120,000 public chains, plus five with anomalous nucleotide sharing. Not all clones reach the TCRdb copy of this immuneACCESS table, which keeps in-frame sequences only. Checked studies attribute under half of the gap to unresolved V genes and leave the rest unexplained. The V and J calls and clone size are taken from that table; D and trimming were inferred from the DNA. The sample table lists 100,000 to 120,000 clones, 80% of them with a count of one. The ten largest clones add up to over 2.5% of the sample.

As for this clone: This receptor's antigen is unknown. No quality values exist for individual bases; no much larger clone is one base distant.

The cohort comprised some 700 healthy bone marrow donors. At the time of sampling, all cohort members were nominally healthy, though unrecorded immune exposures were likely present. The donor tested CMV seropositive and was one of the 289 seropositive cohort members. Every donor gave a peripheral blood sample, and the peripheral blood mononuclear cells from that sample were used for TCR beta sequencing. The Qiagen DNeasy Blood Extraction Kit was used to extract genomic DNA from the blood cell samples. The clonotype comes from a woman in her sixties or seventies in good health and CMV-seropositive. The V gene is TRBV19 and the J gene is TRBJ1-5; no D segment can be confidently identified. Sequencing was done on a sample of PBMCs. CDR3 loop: CASSMTRQPQHF. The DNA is TGTGCCAGTAGTATGACTCGTCAGCCCCAGCATTTT.